The clone carrying this T cell receptor (beta chain) has more than one count but fewer than ten. Antigen: not known. Researchers took RNA transcripts and amplified the TCR beta CDR3 regions from them. In the first-round RT-PCR of the TCR CDR3, the HTBI primer set was used. From the multiplex PCR reads, TCRdb called clonotypes with MiXCR, one entry per CDR3 protein. The sample gives roughly 280,000 distinct CDR3 sequences, around 20% of which show up once; around two thirds is in the top ten. The CDR3 totals 14 residues. The germline V and J ends were trimmed by 6 bases and 5 bases, with 15 bases remaining between them. Germline CDR1 SGHNT, CDR2 YENEEA. The sample originates from a study of T cells in Graves' hyperthyroidism and ophthalmopathy. Findings of the study overall: Ophthalmopathy stood apart from stable hyperthyroidism in a 13 V-J model. Before onset, by a median of around 6.4 months, the model predicted ophthalmopathy.

Patients showing uncontrolled infection, other autoimmune disease, pregnancy or lactation were ineligible. Source material for PBMCs was around 10 ml fresh peripheral blood. The clonotype originates from a man aged 25-40 years with Graves' ophthalmopathy. Input material: blood. The rearrangement joins TRBV11-3 to TRBJ2-3, with D perhaps being TRBD1 or TRBD2 (5 bases each). CDR3 bases: TGTGCCAGCAGTGAACCCGGGGCGGGAGATACGCAGTATTTT. It specifies CASSEPGAGDTQYF.